A selection of T cell receptor beta chains follows, all from one sample in a study of T cell responses to AZD1222 COVID-19 vaccine. Measured with immunoSEQ multiplex PCR; TCRdb has only the in-frame clones, and not every one. This table has some 90,000 clones, around 90% appearing once. Sample: peripheral blood, taken on day 0 of MenACWY control vaccination. The receptors were gathered from an adult in good health. CDR3s include the opening cysteine and the closing phenylalanine or tryptophan. The D gene is left open where the match is weak. Only part of the rows carry a size: once, few, many, or a class if the clone is expanded.

TRBJ1-1 | NA | NA | TRBV12-3/TRBV12-4 | CASSLLGFTEAFF | TGTGCCAGCAGTTTACTGGGGTTCACTGAAGCTTTCTTT
TRBJ2-1 | NA | NA | TRBV29-1 | CSVGLGYNEQFF | TGCAGCGTTGGACTAGGCTACAATGAGCAGTTCTTC
TRBJ2-1 | NA | TRBD2 | TRBV6-5 | CASRGGRTYNEQFF | TGTGCCAGCAGAGGCGGGAGAACCTACAATGAGCAGTTCTTC
TRBJ1-5 | NA | NA | TRBV19 | CASTHSGRVDQPQHF | TGTGCCAGTACCCACTCCGGCAGGGTTGATCAGCCCCAGCATTTT
TRBJ2-3 | NA | TRBD1 | TRBV15 | CATSRERDRATDTQYF | TGTGCCACCAGCAGAGAGCGGGACAGGGCCACAGATACGCAGTATTTT
TRBJ2-1 | NA | NA | TRBV18 | CASSPYQAGAVDEQFF | TGTGCCAGCTCACCCTACCAGGCGGGGGCCGTGGATGAGCAGTTCTTC
TRBJ1-1 | few | NA | TRBV2 | CASSELGSTEAFF | TGTGCCAGCAGTGAGTTGGGGAGCACTGAAGCTTTCTTT
TRBJ2-7 | NA | NA | TRBV5-4 | CASSETVSEQYF | TGTGCCAGCAGCGAGACAGTCTCCGAGCAGTACTTC
TRBJ2-5 | NA | TRBD2 | TRBV5-6 | CASSPMAGETSEYMETQYF | TGTGCCAGCAGCCCGATGGCGGGGGAAACTAGCGAGTACATGGAGACCCAGTACTTC
TRBJ1-1 | NA | NA | TRBV29-1 | CSVSKGGTEAFF | TGCAGCGTTTCTAAGGGGGGCACTGAAGCTTTCTTT
TRBJ1-4 | NA | NA | TRBV5-8 | CASSGPGRQNEKLFF | TGTGCCAGCAGCGGGCCGGGACGGCAAAATGAAAAACTGTTTTTT
TRBJ2-3 | NA | TRBD2 | TRBV24-1 | CATQGLQPTDTQYF | TGTGCCACCCAGGGACTACAACCCACAGATACGCAGTATTTT
TRBJ2-2 | NA | NA | TRBV18 | CASSPVEAGELFF | TGTGCCAGCTCACCCGTAGAGGCCGGGGAGCTGTTTTTT
TRBJ1-2 | NA | TRBD1 | TRBV25-1 | CASAGQGAYGYTF | TGTGCCAGCGCCGGACAGGGGGCGTATGGCTACACCTTC
TRBJ1-6 | NA | NA | TRBV6-2/TRBV6-3 | CASSYTPDSYVVSPLHF | TGTGCCAGCAGTTACACGCCTGACAGTTACGTTGTCTCACCCCTCCACTTT
TRBJ1-2 | NA | NA | TRBV14 | CASSPGVYGYTF | TGTGCCAGCAGCCCGGGGGTATATGGCTACACCTTC
TRBJ2-7 | NA | TRBD1 | TRBV19 | CASSLQGGYEQYF | TGTGCCAGTAGCCTACAGGGGGGATACGAGCAGTACTTC
TRBJ2-7 | NA | NA | TRBV20-1 | CSASSGPYEQYF | TGCAGTGCTAGTTCCGGGCCCTACGAGCAGTACTTC
TRBJ2-5 | NA | TRBD1 | TRBV5-1 | CASSRDRGETQYF | TGCGCCAGCAGCCGGGACAGGGGAGAGACCCAGTACTTC
TRBJ2-3 | NA | TRBD2 | TRBV27 | CASSYRRTSGRTDTQYF | TGTGCCAGCAGCTACAGGAGGACTAGCGGGCGTACAGATACGCAGTATTTT
TRBJ2-3 | NA | NA | TRBV9 | CASSPRWPSSTDTQYF | TGTGCCAGCAGCCCCAGATGGCCCTCTAGCACAGATACGCAGTATTTT
TRBJ1-2 | NA | NA | TRBV4-1 | CASSQENRPYGYTF | TGCGCCAGCAGCCAAGAGAACCGTCCCTATGGCTACACCTTC
TRBJ2-2 | NA | TRBD2 | TRBV19 | CATAGTSVTGELFF | TGTGCCACCGCCGGGACTAGCGTAACCGGGGAGCTGTTTTTT
TRBJ1-1 | NA | NA | TRBV19 | CASTRGTAGGTEAFF | TGTGCCAGTACGAGGGGTACCGCGGGGGGAACTGAAGCTTTCTTT
TRBJ2-2 | NA | NA | TRBV5-6 | CASSGGQGWNTGELFF | TGTGCCAGCAGCGGCGGGCAGGGGTGGAACACCGGGGAGCTGTTTTTT
TRBJ1-5 | NA | NA | TRBV10-3 | CAISELGPQNQPQHF | TGTGCCATCAGTGAGCTTGGGCCTCAAAATCAGCCCCAGCATTTT
TRBJ2-7 | NA | NA | TRBV2 | CASSRDSRGEQYF | TGTGCCAGCAGTAGGGACTCCAGGGGGGAGCAGTACTTC
TRBJ2-7 | NA | NA | TRBV6-2/TRBV6-3 | CASSYTGTYEQYF | TGTGCCAGCAGTTACACAGGTACCTACGAGCAGTACTTC
TRBJ2-1 | NA | NA | TRBV24-1 | CATSDYRGISEQFF | TGTGCCACCAGTGATTACCGGGGTATCAGTGAGCAGTTCTTC
TRBJ2-6 | NA | TRBD1 | TRBV15 | CATSSRTGGVSGANVLTF | TGTGCCACCAGCTCGCGGACAGGGGGTGTCTCTGGGGCCAACGTCCTGACTTTC
TRBJ1-2 | NA | NA | TRBV28 | CASSNPVSSTGYTF | TGTGCCAGCAGTAATCCAGTCAGCTCTACTGGCTACACCTTC
TRBJ2-7 | few | NA | TRBV11-3 | CASSPSPGGYEQYF | TGTGCCAGCAGCCCCTCACCGGGTGGCTACGAGCAGTACTTC
TRBJ2-1 | NA | TRBD1 | TRBV19 | CASSTRDRGYNEQFF | TGTGCCAGTAGTACCCGGGACAGGGGCTACAATGAGCAGTTCTTC
TRBJ2-7 | NA | TRBD1 | TRBV11-2 | CASSFRDSTYEQYF | TGTGCCAGCAGCTTTCGGGACAGCACCTACGAGCAGTACTTC
TRBJ2-2 | NA | NA | TRBV12-3/TRBV12-4 | CASSLTGLGELFF | TGTGCCAGCAGTTTAACAGGGCTCGGGGAGCTGTTTTTT
TRBJ2-7 | NA | TRBD2 | TRBV11-2 | CASRNLAGAHEQYF | TGTGCCAGCAGGAACCTAGCGGGAGCCCACGAGCAGTACTTC
TRBJ1-5 | NA | NA | TRBV6-6 | CASSRRMDGRNNQPQHF | TGTGCCAGCAGTCGTCGTATGGATGGCAGAAACAATCAGCCCCAGCATTTT
TRBJ2-5 | NA | TRBD1 | TRBV11-2 | CASSLDRAGGQETQYF | TGTGCCAGCAGCTTAGATCGGGCAGGGGGCCAAGAGACCCAGTACTTC
TRBJ1-6 | NA | NA | TRBV7-2 | CASSLGGVVDNSPLHF | TGTGCCAGCAGCTTAGGAGGAGTTGTCGATAATTCACCCCTCCACTTT
TRBJ2-7 | NA | NA | TRBV5-6 | CASSLAPQGNREQYF | TGTGCCAGCAGCTTGGCCCCGCAGGGGAACCGCGAGCAGTACTTC
TRBJ1-2 | NA | TRBD1 | TRBV28 | CASAPPRGDYGYTF | TGTGCCAGTGCACCCCCCAGGGGGGACTATGGCTACACCTTC
TRBJ2-1 | NA | NA | TRBV2 | CASSTRGEQFF | TGTGCCAGCAGTACCAGAGGTGAGCAGTTCTTC
TRBJ2-7 | NA | TRBD2 | TRBV28 | CASTGLAGYEQYF | TGTGCCAGCACAGGACTAGCGGGCTACGAGCAGTACTTC
TRBJ1-4 | NA | TRBD1 | TRBV4-3 | CASSQDYRTGGNEKLFF | TGCGCCAGCAGCCAAGATTATCGGACAGGAGGAAATGAAAAACTGTTTTTT
TRBJ1-5 | NA | TRBD1 | TRBV2 | CASRGQGAYQPQHF | TGTGCCAGCAGGGGACAGGGGGCTTATCAGCCCCAGCATTTT
TRBJ1-6 | NA | TRBD1 | TRBV4-1 | CASSRGTDNSPLHF | TGCGCCAGCAGCCGGGGGACAGATAATTCACCCCTCCACTTT
TRBJ2-7 | NA | TRBD2 | TRBV28 | CASSQTSGRDEQYF | TGTGCCAGCAGCCAGACTAGCGGGAGGGACGAGCAGTACTTC
TRBJ1-2 | NA | NA | TRBV29-1 | CSASGQSLDYGYTF | TGCAGCGCCAGCGGACAGTCTCTCGACTATGGCTACACCTTC
TRBJ2-3 | NA | NA | TRBV14 | CASSQTMDWGGDTQYF | TGTGCCAGCAGCCAAACGATGGACTGGGGAGGCGATACGCAGTATTTT
TRBJ1-2 | NA | TRBD1 | TRBV27 | CASKTGQGAGGYTF | TGTGCCAGCAAGACCGGACAGGGGGCTGGTGGCTACACCTTC
TRBJ2-7 | NA | TRBD2 | TRBV10-2 | CASTGVGRRGGEQYF | TGCGCCAGCACCGGGGTCGGCCGACGGGGGGGCGAGCAGTACTTC
TRBJ2-5 | NA | NA | TRBV7-3 | CASSLSPQETQYF | TGTGCCAGCAGCTTAAGCCCCCAAGAGACCCAGTACTTC
TRBJ2-1 | NA | NA | TRBV29-1 | CSVAAKEQFF | TGCAGCGTGGCCGCAAAGGAGCAGTTCTTC
TRBJ1-4 | NA | NA | TRBV5-1 | CASNGGAGEKLFF | TGCGCCAGCAACGGGGGGGCTGGTGAAAAACTGTTTTTT
TRBJ2-7 | NA | NA | TRBV28 | CASSSDYEQYF | TGTGCCAGCAGTTCCGATTACGAGCAGTACTTC
TRBJ2-5 | NA | NA | TRBV6-6 | CASGFSSPRETQYF | TGTGCCAGCGGGTTTAGCAGTCCTCGGGAGACCCAGTACTTC
TRBJ2-2 | NA | NA | TRBV6-2/TRBV6-3 | CASSYLRTGELFF | TGTGCCAGCAGTTACCTTCGTACCGGGGAGCTGTTTTTT
TRBJ2-5 | NA | NA | TRBV20-1 | CSARDRGTQYF | TGCAGTGCTAGAGATAGGGGGACCCAGTACTTC
TRBJ1-1 | NA | NA | TRBV10-3 | CAIRGGENTEAFF | TGTGCCATCAGGGGAGGGGAGAACACTGAAGCTTTCTTT